This TCR beta chain was profiled in a study of beta chain features in type 1 diabetes. This clone has more than one count but fewer than ten. Every isolated RNA sample was fully reverse transcribed, so sequencing captured expressed TCRB transcripts. The method was immunoSEQ multiplex PCR; TCRdb's version includes in-frame clones alone and lacks a portion of them. The data contain approximately 150,000 clones, over 8% of them singletons. Donors underwent one heparinised blood draw, about 120 mL on average. Trimming pared 8 bases from V and 2 bases from J, leaving 14 bases between. Germline V gene lookup returns CDR1 SGHAT and CDR2 FQNNGV. CDR3 length: 14 amino acids.

Sequencing used central memory CD4+ T cells from blood. The receptor was derived from a woman aged 40 to 50 in good health. J is TRBJ2-3 and V is TRBV11-2, with D unclear. The DNA of the CDR3 is TGTGCCAGCCGAGAGGAGTTGATCACAGATACGCAGTATTTT. This gives the protein CASREELITDTQYF.